What follows describes a single TCR beta chain. What it binds is not known. Amplified TCR beta CDR3 regions derived from RNA transcripts. In the first-round RT-PCR of the TCR CDR3, the HTBI primer set was used. TCRdb called the multiplex PCR reads again in MiXCR, with one record for every CDR3 protein. The repertoire holds some 400,000 distinct CDR3 sequences, with approximately 15% as singletons. The record originates from a study of T cells in Graves' hyperthyroidism and ophthalmopathy. Study findings and constraints: Most clonotypes expanded in thyroid above 0.001 were likewise present in blood.

The CDR3 totals 12 residues. The V and J ends lost 8 bases and 4 bases respectively, with 9 bases between them. Germline V gives CDR1 MNHEY, CDR2 SMNVEV (reference sequence). The source of this sequence is an older woman with Graves' hyperthyroidism. This chain connects TRBV27 to TRBJ1-5; D remains unclear. Sequencing was done on a sample of blood. CDR3 amino acids: CASGRRNQPQHF. DNA for the CDR3: TGTGCCAGCGGACGGAGAAATCAGCCCCAGCATTTT.